Below, 27 T cell receptor beta chains from the same sample are listed, as sequenced in a study of cytomegalovirus exposure and HLA in healthy donors. PCR amplification relied on 60 Vbeta primers (plus 13 Jbeta primers). Sequencing used immunoSEQ multiplex PCR; TCRdb keeps in-frame clones, though not all of them. Here the sample spans some 120,000 clones, 80% being singletons. The sample was PBMCs. The receptors shown here come from a male donor in good health and CMV-seronegative.

The chain has TRBV6-5 and TRBJ1-1, with 12 bases aligning to TRBD1. CDR1 is MNHEY and CDR2 is SVGAGI in the germline V gene. The J segment lost 7 bases and the V segment lost 6 bases, leaving 6 bases of the junction unmatched. The CDR3 spans 14 residues. CDR3 nucleotides: TGTGCCAGCAGGTCCGGGACAGGGGGCCTTGAAGCTTTCTTT. Amino acid sequence: CASRSGTGGLEAFF.

The chain employs TRBV27 and TRBJ2-7, with D possibly TRBD1 on 6 matching bases. The germline V and J ends were trimmed by 4 bases and 1 base, with 11 bases remaining between them. CDR1 and CDR2 (germline): MNHEY, SMNVEV (reference sequence). The CDR3 covers 14 residues. For the CDR3, the DNA is TGTGCCAGCAGTTCACAGGGCCCATCCTACGAGCAGTACTTC. It is translated as CASSSQGPSYEQYF.

The chain joins TRBV9 to TRBJ2-1; possibly TRBD1 for D (5 bases). The V end was cut by 0 bases, the J end by 2 bases, with 12 bases between. Germline V CDR1 and CDR2: SGDLS, YYNGEE. The CDR3 loop spans 16 amino acids. The DNA for the CDR3 is TGTGCCAGCAGCGTAGGGGCAGGGTCGACCTACAATGAGCAGTTCTTC. Residues: CASSVGAGSTYNEQFF.

The chain combines TRBV7-9 with TRBJ2-7, with D possibly being TRBD1 (7 bases). The CDR3 covers 15 residues. Trimming cost V 5 bases and J 4 bases, with 18 bases left between them. Germline CDR1 SEHNR, CDR2 FQNEAQ (reference sequence). For the CDR3, the DNA is TGTGCCAGCAGCCCACGGGGGACAGATACTTACGAGCAGTACTTC. Encoded protein: CASSPRGTDTYEQYF.

This clone was picked up a small number of times. For the CDR3, the DNA is TGTGCCAGCGGCAGGGGGTCTGCCACTGAAGCTTTCTTT. Amino acids: CASGRGSATEAFF. The chain has TRBV6-1 and TRBJ1-1, with TRBD1 matching over 7 bases. Germline trimming cut 8 bases from V and 4 bases from J; bases unmatched to any gene: 7. This CDR3 has 13 amino acids. The germline CDR1 and CDR2 sequences are MNHNS and SASEGT.

The chain recombines TRBV5-1 with TRBJ2-2; D unclear. Germline-derived CDR1 and CDR2 are SGHRS and YFSETQ. The CDR3 has 15 residues. The V and J ends lost 0 bases and 0 bases respectively, with 6 bases between them. CDR3 amino acids: CASSLETPNTGELFF. In DNA form, the CDR3 reads TGCGCCAGCAGCTTGGAGACACCGAACACCGGGGAGCTGTTTTTT.

The chain couples TRBV30 to TRBJ1-2; D is possibly TRBD1 (6 bases). The V end lost 5 bases, the J end lost 6 bases, and 19 bases lay between the germline ends. This CDR3 is 14 amino acids long. Germline CDR1 and CDR2: GTSNPN and SVGIG (reference sequence). CDR3 bases: TGTGCCTGGGACAACAGGGCCTCAGGTGATGGCTACACCTTC. Its protein product is CAWDNRASGDGYTF.

J is TRBJ2-5 and V is TRBV5-3, with TRBD2 matching 13 bases. TRBV5-3 is an ORF, and what it does is uncertain. J lost 0 bases, V lost 5 bases, and 10 bases had no gene match. CDR3 length: 18 amino acids. CDR3 region: CARRPGTSGEPHQETQYF. In DNA form, the CDR3 reads TGTGCCAGAAGACCCGGGACTAGCGGGGAGCCGCACCAAGAGACCCAGTACTTC.

This sequence joins TRBV6-5 and TRBJ2-2, with a possible D match to TRBD2 (6 bases). Trimming removed 0 bases from V and 4 bases from J, with 12 bases in between. The CDR3 runs 16 residues. The V gene's germline CDR1 is MNHEY and CDR2 SVGAGI. In DNA form, the CDR3 reads TGTGCCAGCAGTTACTCGCGTCAGGGAGGCACCGGGGAGCTGTTTTTT. It encodes CASSYSRQGGTGELFF.

V gene TRBV5-1 combines with J gene TRBJ2-6; TRBD1 aligns across 7 bases. The junction had 10 bases not matched to a gene; V was cut back by 3 bases and J by 1 base. The CDR3 sequence is 18 residues long. Germline V gene data show CDR1 as SGHRS and CDR2 as YFSETQ. CDR3 protein: CASSSSYRGVSGANVLTF. The DNA for the CDR3 is TGCGCCAGCAGCTCGTCCTACAGGGGAGTTTCTGGGGCCAACGTCCTGACTTTC.

The chain recombines TRBV28 with TRBJ2-2, with TRBD1 identical over 9 bases. Unmatched junction bases numbered 13, after V lost 5 bases and J lost 6 bases. Germline V lookup: CDR1 MDHEN, CDR2 SYDVKM. This CDR3 has 17 amino acids. CDR3 nucleotides: TGTGCCAGCAGTCCCCTGTTGGGACAGGGTGGATCCGGGGAGCTGTTTTTT. Its protein is CASSPLLGQGGSGELFF.

This chain connects TRBV18 to TRBJ1-3, with D hard to call. The germline V gene has CDR1 KGHSH and CDR2 LQKENI. The CDR3 length is 15 residues. The V end lost 6 bases, the J end lost 0 bases, and 12 bases lay between the germline ends. CDR3 sequence reads: CASSTVRLSGNTIYF. The CDR3 DNA sequence: TGTGCCAGCTCGACCGTGAGGCTCTCTGGAAACACCATATATTTT.

This clone was seen a single time. The chain carries TRBV9 and TRBJ2-7, with TRBD1 matching 7 bases. J gave up 4 bases and V 2 bases, and 9 bases lay outside the gene matches. CDR1 and CDR2 from the germline V gene are SGDLS and YYNGEE. The CDR3 length is 15 residues. CDR3: CASSVAGTENYEQYF. The CDR3 nucleotides read TGTGCCAGCAGCGTTGCCGGGACAGAGAATTACGAGCAGTACTTC.

This rearrangement joins TRBV6-1 to TRBJ2-3; 11 bases agree with TRBD2. Germline loops: CDR1 MNHNS, CDR2 SASEGT. With 4 bases clipped from V and 2 bases from J, the junction kept 5 bases outside the gene matches. There are 16 residues in the CDR3. CDR3 loop: CASSAFSGGDTDTQYF. As DNA, the CDR3 is TGTGCCAGCAGTGCCTTTAGCGGGGGGGACACAGATACGCAGTATTTT.

The chain links TRBV9 to TRBJ1-2; D might be TRBD1 (5 bases). Trimming removed 0 bases from V and 2 bases from J, with 8 bases in between. The CDR3 loop spans 14 amino acids. Per the germline V gene, CDR1 is SGDLS and CDR2 is YYNGEE. The CDR3 loop is CASSVDQGNYGYTF. The CDR3 region has the DNA TGTGCCAGCAGCGTAGATCAGGGAAACTATGGCTACACCTTC.

This clone was detected only a few times. This chain connects TRBV2 to TRBJ1-4; 9 nucleotides align to TRBD1. The CDR3 loop spans 12 amino acids. The J segment lost 6 bases and the V segment lost 10 bases, leaving 3 bases of the junction unmatched. The V gene's germline CDR1 is SNHLY and CDR2 FYNNEI. CDR3 amino acids: CATRDRDEKLFF. The CDR3 DNA sequence: TGTGCCACCCGGGACAGGGATGAAAAACTGTTTTTT.

Comments on this clone: At the DNA level, this CDR3 is encoded by other sequences in the same sample as well. The chain joins TRBV30 to TRBJ2-7; D might be TRBD1 (5 bases). The CDR3 consists of 11 residues. Germline loops: CDR1 GTSNPN, CDR2 SVGIG (reference sequence). With 5 bases removed from V and 3 bases from J, the gap between germline ends came to 8 bases. The CDR3 sequence: CAWDRSYEQYF. CDR3 sequence (DNA): TGTGCCTGGGACAGAAGCTACGAGCAGTACTTC. The whole variable domain, remainder taken from reference TRBV30 and TRBJ2-7, is SQTIHQWPATLVQPVGSPLSLECTVEGTSNPNLYWYRQAAGRGLQLLFYSVGIGQISSEVPQNLSASRPQDRQFILSSKKLLLSDSGFYLCAWDRSYEQYFGPGTRLTVT.

V usage is TRBV10-2 and J usage is TRBJ2-7; possibly TRBD2 for D (5 bases). This CDR3 spans 16 amino acids. Trimming took off 2 bases at V and 6 bases at J, with 20 bases between the two ends. Germline values: CDR1 WSHSY, CDR2 SAAADI. CDR3 in DNA: TGCGCCAGCAGTGAGATTCCGGGGATGGATTCGGGCGAGCAGTACTTC. Translation: CASSEIPGMDSGEQYF.

The rearrangement joins TRBV6-4 to TRBJ2-1, with TRBD2 identical over 8 bases. V shed 4 bases, J shed 2 bases, and the junction held 1 base outside the gene matches. Germline V gene lookup returns CDR1 MRHNA and CDR2 SNTAGT. This CDR3 contains 14 residues. The CDR3 nucleotides are TGTGCCAGCAGTGCGGGGGGGCCCTACAATGAGCAGTTCTTC. Translation gives CASSAGGPYNEQFF.

The CDR3 region has the DNA TGTGCCAGCAGCCGGGGAACTACTAGCGCCAGCTCCTACAATGAGCAGTTCTTC. Amino acids: CASSRGTTSASSYNEQFF. The chain recombines TRBV5-8 with TRBJ2-1, with TRBD2 matching over 7 bases. The J segment lost 0 bases and the V segment lost 4 bases, leaving 13 bases of the junction unmatched. The CDR3 loop spans 18 amino acids. Germline CDR1 is SGHTS and CDR2 is YDEGEE.

The chain couples TRBV27 to TRBJ1-1; D call uncertain. This CDR3 is built from 16 residues. Looked up from germline, CDR1 is MNHEY and CDR2 is SMNVEV (reference sequence). V was clipped by 7 bases and J by 5 bases, with 23 bases between them. The CDR3 sequence: CASTLKPGRLGTEAFF. CDR3 nucleotides: TGTGCCAGCACCCTCAAACCGGGGAGGTTAGGGACTGAAGCTTTCTTT.

The J gene is TRBJ1-1, the V gene TRBV7-9, with D perhaps matching TRBD1 (5 bases). CDR1 SEHNR and CDR2 FQNEAQ come from the germline V gene (reference sequence). V was clipped by 7 bases and J by 7 bases, with 22 bases between them. The CDR3 contains 15 residues. The CDR3 DNA reads TGTGCCAGCACCAATTCGGGGGGGGGACCCCTTGAAGCTTTCTTT. Translated, it gives CASTNSGGGPLEAFF.

V gene TRBV7-9 combines with J gene TRBJ1-4; 7 nucleotides agree with TRBD1. There are 13 residues in the CDR3. Germline V gives CDR1 SEHNR, CDR2 FQNEAQ (reference sequence). The ends lost 3 bases at V and 7 bases at J; junction bases unmatched: 2. Here the CDR3 DNA reads TGTGCCAGCAGCTTGGGACAGTCTGAAAAACTGTTTTTT. Its translation is CASSLGQSEKLFF.

The chain uses TRBV6-5 and TRBJ2-5; tentative D call: TRBD2 (5 bases). The V gene's germline CDR1 is MNHEY and CDR2 SVGAGI. The CDR3 sequence is 14 residues long. Trimming left V 6 bases short and J 0 bases short, with 11 bases between. The CDR3 nucleotides read TGTGCCAGCAGAGGCAGGACTCACCAAGAGACCCAGTACTTC. Amino acid sequence: CASRGRTHQETQYF.

The chain joins TRBV21-1 to TRBJ2-2; the table's D call, TRBD1, has no DNA check behind it. TRBV21-1 is shown as a pseudogene. The CDR3 totals 16 residues. CDR3 in amino acids: CASSSRTGENTGELFF. The DNA for the CDR3 is TGTGCCAGCAGCTCTAGGACAGGGGAGAACACCGGGGAGCTGTTTTTT.

V usage is TRBV11-2 and J usage is TRBJ1-1, with D perhaps TRBD1 (6 bases). V was cut by 5 bases and J by 4 bases, with 17 bases left in between. Germline V gene lookup returns CDR1 SGHAT and CDR2 FQNNGV. The CDR3 consists of 15 residues. The CDR3 loop reads CASSPEVVGGTEAFF. Here the CDR3 DNA reads TGTGCCAGCAGCCCAGAGGTAGTAGGGGGCACTGAAGCTTTCTTT.

This clone showed up just once. The chain couples TRBV2 to TRBJ2-5, with 8 bases matching TRBD1. The CDR3 has 14 residues. The germline V gene encodes CDR1 SNHLY and CDR2 FYNNEI. With V trimmed by 6 bases and J by 4 bases, 7 bases remained unmatched. The DNA of the CDR3 is TGTGCCAGCAGCAAGGACAGGGCCCGAGAGACCCAGTACTTC. Translated, it gives CASSKDRARETQYF.